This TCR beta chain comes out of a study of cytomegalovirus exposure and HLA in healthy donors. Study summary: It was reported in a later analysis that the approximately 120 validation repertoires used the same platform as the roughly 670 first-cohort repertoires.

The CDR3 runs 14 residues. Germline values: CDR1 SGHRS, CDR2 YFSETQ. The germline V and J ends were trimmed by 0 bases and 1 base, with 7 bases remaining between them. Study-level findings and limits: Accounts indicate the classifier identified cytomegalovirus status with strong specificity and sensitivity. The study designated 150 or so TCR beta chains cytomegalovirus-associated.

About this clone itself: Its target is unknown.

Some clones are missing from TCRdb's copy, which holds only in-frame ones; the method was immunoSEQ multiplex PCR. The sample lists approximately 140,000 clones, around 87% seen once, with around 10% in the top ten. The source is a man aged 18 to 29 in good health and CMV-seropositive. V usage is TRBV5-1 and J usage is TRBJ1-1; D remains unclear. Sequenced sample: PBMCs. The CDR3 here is CASSLGPENTEAFF. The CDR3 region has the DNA TGCGCCAGCAGCTTGGGTCCAGAGAACACTGAAGCTTTCTTT.